Shown below are 29 T cell receptor beta chains from a single sample sequenced in a study of T-cell reconstitution after alpha-beta-depleted transplantation in children. The TCRbeta library incorporated unique molecular identifiers. Via MiXCR, TCRdb re-called the PCR reads, giving one row per CDR3 protein. The sample has more than 500,000 distinct CDR3 sequences, over 9.5% seen once. Sequenced material: PBMCs, mostly from graft donor cells, taken 180 days after TCRalphabeta/CD19-depleted stem cell transplant. The receptors here all came from a female patient aged 2-9 years who had a stem cell transplant for aplastic anemia, so the T cells may come from the graft donor.

The V call is TRBV27, the J call TRBJ2-5, with 12 bases that match TRBD2. Germline CDR1 MNHEY, CDR2 SMNVEV (reference sequence). The CDR3 length is 19 residues. Trimming cost V 5 bases and J 0 bases; bases outside gene matches: 13. Written as DNA, the CDR3 is TGTGCCAGCAGTCCCCTAGCGGGAGGGCCTCGTCGGTACCAAGAGACCCAGTACTTC. Its translation: CASSPLAGGPRRYQETQYF.

This clonotype showed up many times. This chain's CDR3 is CASSLVDRAYEQYF. Written as DNA, the CDR3 is TGTGCCAGCAGTTTAGTTGACAGAGCCTACGAGCAGTACTTC. The chain carries TRBV27 and TRBJ2-7, with D perhaps matching TRBD1 (5 bases). Between the trimmed V and J ends, which lost 2 bases and 2 bases, there was a span of 10 bases. The CDR3 sequence is 14 residues long. Germline V gives CDR1 MNHEY, CDR2 SMNVEV (reference sequence).

This chain links TRBV19 with TRBJ1-5; 9 nucleotides line up with TRBD1. CDR3 length: 15 amino acids. V lost 7 bases to trimming and J lost 0 bases; unmatched junction nucleotides: 4. Germline V lookup: CDR1 LNHDA, CDR2 SQIVND (reference sequence). CDR3 in DNA: TGTGCCAGTACCGACAGGGGGTATAGCAATCAGCCCCAGCATTTT. Encoded protein: CASTDRGYSNQPQHF.

The gene calls are TRBV28 and TRBJ2-5, with a possible D match to TRBD1 (5 bases). The germline CDR1 and CDR2 sequences are MDHEN and SYDVKM. The CDR3 loop spans 15 amino acids. Deletions cut 5 bases from V and 5 bases from J, with 18 bases between. DNA of the CDR3: TGTGCCAGCAGTCCCCGCGGACATTGGAGTGAGACCCAGTACTTC. This encodes CASSPRGHWSETQYF.

The chain is built from TRBV27 and TRBJ2-1; 8 nucleotides line up with TRBD1. V was pared by 3 bases and J by 7 bases, with 8 bases of the junction left unmatched. Germline CDR1 reads MNHEY; CDR2 reads SMNVEV (reference sequence). This CDR3 comprises 15 residues. The CDR3 sequence: CASSLGPGGGNEQFF. As DNA, the CDR3 is TGTGCCAGCAGTTTGGGGCCAGGGGGCGGGAATGAGCAGTTCTTC.

This clonotype occurred many times. The chain is built from TRBV15 and TRBJ2-7, with D hard to call. Germline V gene data show CDR1 as LNHNV and CDR2 as YYDKDF (reference sequence). With 2 bases removed from V and 6 bases from J, the gap between germline ends came to 20 bases. The CDR3 runs to 16 residues. As DNA, the CDR3 is TGTGCCACCAGCAGAACCTCCTCAGGACCTTATAGCGAGCAGTACTTC. It translates to CATSRTSSGPYSEQYF.

The chain is built from TRBV27 and TRBJ2-1; 7 nucleotides match TRBD2. The CDR3 is 11 amino acids. Germline CDR1 MNHEY, CDR2 SMNVEV (reference sequence). With V trimmed by 4 bases and J by 10 bases, 1 base remained unmatched. In nucleotides, the CDR3 is TGTGCCAGCAGTTCGCGGGAGGAGCAGTTCTTC. Its protein product is CASSSREEQFF.

This clonotype was found a few times. This chain links TRBV6-5 with TRBJ1-2, with a possible D match to TRBD1 (6 bases). Germline V lookup: CDR1 MNHEY, CDR2 SVGAGI. The CDR3 totals 15 residues. The V and J ends lost 2 bases and 2 bases respectively, with 12 bases between them. For the CDR3, the DNA is TGTGCCAGCAGTTACACCCGGACAGCCAACTATGGCTACACCTTC. Translation gives CASSYTRTANYGYTF.

This clonotype was counted ten times or more. The chain couples TRBV28 to TRBJ2-7; TRBD1 matches 7 bases. The V and J ends lost 2 bases and 6 bases, in that order; junction bases with no gene match: 13. The germline CDR1 and CDR2 sequences are MDHEN and SYDVKM. The CDR3 has 16 amino acids. The CDR3 DNA reads TGTGCCAGCAGTTTAACAGCGAAGGGGGCTTCAGGCGAGCAGTACTTC. This gives the protein CASSLTAKGASGEQYF.

The chain recombines TRBV18 with TRBJ2-7, with unresolved D. The CDR3 is 14 residues long. Germline-derived CDR1 and CDR2 are KGHSH and LQKENI. Trimming pared 1 base from V and 4 bases from J, leaving 11 bases between. The CDR3 DNA reads TGTGCCAGCTCACCACGTCCAGGAGTTTACGAGCAGTACGTC. Residues: CASSPRPGVYEQYV.

This clonotype was seen a handful of times. The V call is TRBV11-2, the J call TRBJ2-1; 11 bases agree with TRBD2. The CDR3 totals 20 residues. V lost 5 bases to trimming and J lost 3 bases; unmatched junction nucleotides: 18. Germline V lookup: CDR1 SGHAT, CDR2 FQNNGV. The CDR3 is CASSLYALAGDYYYYNEQFF. Here the CDR3 DNA reads TGTGCCAGCAGCCTTTATGCACTAGCGGGAGACTACTACTACTACAATGAGCAGTTCTTC.

This clonotype has a handful of counts. The chain carries TRBV6-6 and TRBJ1-1; D might be TRBD1 (5 bases). V was pared by 5 bases and J by 4 bases, with 11 bases between. Germline V gives CDR1 MNHNY, CDR2 SVGAGI (reference sequence). The length of the CDR3 is 13 residues. The CDR3 region has the DNA TGTGCCAGCAGTGGCAGGGTGGGCACTGAAGCTTTCTTT. Translation: CASSGRVGTEAFF.

This clonotype turned up a few times. The rearrangement joins TRBV19 to TRBJ2-2; D remains unclear. Germline loops: CDR1 LNHDA, CDR2 SQIVND (reference sequence). The CDR3 contains 13 residues. The V gene lost 6 bases and the J gene lost 7 bases, with 12 bases spanning the gap. The CDR3 coding sequence is TGTGCCAGTAGCTCCATAAGGTTCGGGGAGCTGTTTTTT. This encodes CASSSIRFGELFF. Based on the CDR3 plus reference TRBV19 and TRBJ2-2, the full variable domain is DGGITQSPKYLFRKEGQNVTLSCEQNLNHDAMYWYRQDPGQGLRLIYYSQIVNDFQKGDIAEGYSVSREKKESFPLTVTSAQKNPTAFYLCASSSIRFGELFFGEGSRLTVL.

This clonotype turned up a few times. The chain carries TRBV19 and TRBJ1-5; maybe TRBD1 (6 bases). This CDR3 spans 14 amino acids. Germline CDR1 and CDR2: LNHDA and SQIVND (reference sequence). The germline V and J ends were trimmed by 6 bases and 3 bases, with 12 bases remaining between them. CDR3 sequence reads: CASRVDRINQPQHF. The CDR3 coding sequence is TGTGCCAGTAGGGTCGACAGGATCAATCAGCCCCAGCATTTT.

This clonotype was counted only a few times. This chain joins TRBV20-1 and TRBJ1-2, with 8 bases fitting TRBD1. Per germline, CDR1 DFQATT and CDR2 SNEGSKA (reference sequence). V shed 1 base and J 2 bases; nucleotides not matched to a gene: 18. The CDR3 has 19 amino acids. CDR3 bases: TGCAGTGCTAGAGTCCGAGGGGGAAAATACAGGGGGACGAACTATGGCTACACCTTC. This sequence encodes CSARVRGGKYRGTNYGYTF.

V is TRBV5-1 and J is TRBJ1-4, with D uncertain. The CDR3 consists of 13 residues. Trimming took 7 bases from V and 7 from J, leaving 14 bases between them. Germline V gives CDR1 SGHRS, CDR2 YFSETQ. The CDR3 nucleotides are TGCGCCAGCTCGAGTGGCCCGAGTGAAAAACTGTTTTTT. Protein sequence: CASSSGPSEKLFF.

The chain couples TRBV7-9 to TRBJ2-4, with D possibly being TRBD2 (5 bases). This CDR3 contains 16 residues. V lost 4 bases, J lost 2 bases, and 15 bases lay in between. Germline V CDR1 and CDR2: SEHNR, FQNEAQ (reference sequence). The CDR3 is CASSSVLSGTKNIQYF. CDR3 DNA: TGTGCCAGCAGCTCGGTCCTTTCGGGGACCAAAAACATTCAGTACTTC. Supplemented by reference TRBV7-9 and TRBJ2-4, the full variable domain reads DTGVSQNPRHKITKRGQNVTFRCDPISEHNRLYWYRQTLGQGPEFLTYFQNEAQLEKSRLLSDRFSAERPKGSFSTLEIQRTEQGDSAMYLCASSSVLSGTKNIQYFGAGTRLSVL.

The chain joins TRBV3-1 to TRBJ2-5, with 9 bases matching TRBD2. Germline V gene sequence: CDR1 LGHDT, CDR2 YNNKEL (reference sequence). V was pared by 4 bases and J by 5 bases, with 14 bases of the junction left unmatched. The CDR3 has 17 residues. The CDR3 sequence is CASSLLVSGSFGETQYF. Here the CDR3 DNA reads TGTGCCAGCAGCCTGCTTGTTAGCGGGAGTTTTGGTGAGACCCAGTACTTC.

Notes on this clonotype: One end of the junction is discordant with germline, which a read error may explain. V gene TRBV12-3 or TRBV12-4 combines with J gene TRBJ2-1; D is undetermined. The CDR3 loop spans 18 amino acids. CDR3 bases: TGTGCCATCAGTTTTTGGCCAGTCCAGTCCTACTCCTACAATGAGCAGTTCTTC. This sequence encodes CAISFWPVQSYSYNEQFF.

This chain uses TRBV20-1 with TRBJ2-5, with D hard to call. V was trimmed by 0 bases and J by 0 bases, leaving 8 bases between them. The CDR3 totals 14 residues. Looked up from germline, CDR1 is DFQATT and CDR2 is SNEGSKA (reference sequence). The CDR3: CSAREAAHQETQYF. Here the CDR3 DNA reads TGCAGTGCTAGAGAGGCGGCACACCAAGAGACCCAGTACTTC.

This clonotype was detected only a few times. This chain connects TRBV18 to TRBJ2-3, with 9 bases that match TRBD2. The CDR3 spans 18 residues. Unmatched junction bases numbered 8, after V lost 1 base and J lost 0 bases. From germline, CDR1 is KGHSH and CDR2 LQKENI. For the CDR3, the DNA is TGTGCCAGCTCACCACTCCTAGCTAGCGGGGCTAGCACAGATACGCAGTATTTT. This encodes CASSPLLASGASTDTQYF.

In this sample, this clonotype turned up many times. The chain has TRBV6-1 and TRBJ1-5; tentatively, D is TRBD1 (6 bases). This CDR3 contains 15 residues. Trimming left V 6 bases short and J 2 bases short, with 14 bases between. Germline CDR1 and CDR2: MNHNS and SASEGT. CDR3 protein: CASRIGQLGNQPQHF. CDR3 sequence (DNA): TGTGCCAGCAGAATCGGACAGCTTGGCAATCAGCCCCAGCATTTT.

V is TRBV3-1 and J is TRBJ2-3; a possible D gene is TRBD1 (6 bases). Germline V lookup: CDR1 LGHDT, CDR2 YNNKEL (reference sequence). Trimming pared 3 bases from V and 5 bases from J, leaving 12 bases between. The CDR3 runs to 14 residues. Here the CDR3 DNA reads TGTGCCAGCAGCCAGGACAGCTTAAGAGATACGCAGTATTTT. This encodes CASSQDSLRDTQYF.

In its sample, this clonotype was seen a few times. The V gene is TRBV5-5, the J gene TRBJ1-2, with D possibly being TRBD1 (5 bases). Trimming removed 4 bases from V and 4 bases from J, with 14 bases in between. Germline lookup yields CDR1 SGHKS and CDR2 YYEKEE (reference sequence). The CDR3 runs to 14 residues. CDR3 sequence: CASSGGPGGYGYTF. The CDR3 bases are TGTGCCAGCAGCGGGGGACCAGGAGGCTATGGCTACACCTTC.

The gene calls are TRBV4-3 and TRBJ2-5; tentatively, D is TRBD1 (6 bases). V lost 0 bases and J 5 bases, leaving 16 bases between the germline ends. This CDR3 region has 16 residues. Germline CDR1 LGHNA, CDR2 YSLEER. In DNA, the CDR3 is TGCGCCAGCAGCCAAGATTGGTATCTGGGGGCGGAGACCCAGTACTTC. This encodes CASSQDWYLGAETQYF.

The rearrangement uses TRBV6-1 and TRBJ2-3; TRBD1 aligns across 8 bases. CDR1 and CDR2 (germline): MNHNS, SASEGT. V lost 6 bases, J lost 3 bases, and 14 bases stayed unmatched. The CDR3 sequence is 17 residues long. CDR3 coding DNA: TGTGCCAGCAGCTGGTTATTGCGACAGGGGACAACAGATACGCAGTATTTT. Encoded protein: CASSWLLRQGTTDTQYF.

The chain is built from TRBV27 and TRBJ1-3, with D perhaps TRBD1 (5 bases). The CDR3 is made up of 13 amino acids. Trimming shortened V by 5 bases and J by 3 bases, and 8 bases separated the two germline ends. Looked up from germline, CDR1 is MNHEY and CDR2 is SMNVEV (reference sequence). DNA of the CDR3: TGTGCCAGCAGTCGGGGCGGTGGAAACACCATATATTTT. This sequence encodes CASSRGGGNTIYF.

This clonotype has a handful of counts. The chain uses TRBV6-5 and TRBJ2-7, with TRBD2 as a possible D gene (6 bases). V lost 0 bases and J lost 1, with 19 bases in between. The V gene's germline CDR1 is MNHEY and CDR2 SVGAGI. CDR3 length: 18 amino acids. The CDR3 nucleotides are TGTGCCAGCAGTTACTCGCTCGCACGGTGGGAGGATTCCTACGAGCAGTACTTC. Translating gives CASSYSLARWEDSYEQYF.

This clonotype was recorded a few times. V usage is TRBV29-1 and J usage is TRBJ1-2, with D maybe TRBD1 (5 bases). From germline, CDR1 is SQVTM and CDR2 ANQGSEA. Trimming cost V 7 bases and J 1 base, with 16 bases left between them. CDR3 size: 14 residues. CDR3 residues: CSAGRDLLNYGYTF. DNA for the CDR3: TGCAGCGCCGGGCGGGACTTACTTAACTATGGCTACACCTTC.